This T cell receptor (beta chain) stems from a study of blood T cell repertoires in COVID-19. Study at large: Some COVID-19 samples were acute and others convalescent; all came from the United States, Italy and Spain.

Grouping used clinical history reported by participants in a survey and questionnaire. CDR1 and CDR2 from the germline V gene are KGHSH and LQKENI. CDR3 length: 14 residues. Germline trimming cut 2 bases from V and 10 bases from J; bases unmatched to any gene: 9. Study processing details: How many nucleated cells were present was estimated from reference gene primer amplification. Assay used: immunoSEQ multiplex PCR; TCRdb lists only in-frame clones, some missing. The DNA was the basis for D and trimming; V, J and clone size are from that table. The sample contains fewer than 200,000 clones, more than 85% of which appear only once.

The chain recombines TRBV18 with TRBJ1-1, with 8 bases that match TRBD1. This TCR was recovered from a human donor with acute COVID-19. The donor label of this sample is uncertain. Sequencing used PBMCs or T cells enriched from blood (not recorded which). The DNA for the CDR3 is TGTGCCAGCTCACCAGCGGACAGGGCCCCCCGAGCTTTCTTT. This sequence encodes CASSPADRAPRAFF.